This entry describes one T cell receptor beta chain. Its matching antigen is unknown. Sequencing was performed with immunoSEQ multiplex PCR; in TCRdb, only in-frame clones are kept and a portion is missing. The sample has around 60,000 clones, about four fifths seen once. This record comes from a study of identifying expanded T cells in peripheral blood. The study, taken as a whole, reports: Roughly 1.2 clones differed between technical replicates, versus approximately 16 and 20 over time. Across healthy donors, higher total template counts meant significantly greater approximately 2-week count variance.

Collection occurred without any documented infections or immune events in donors. The sequence derives from a person aged 18-70 years in good health. Material: blood.

The CDR3 sequence: CASSSPQGPGELFF. The CDR3 nucleotides are TGTGCCAGCAGCTCTCCCCAGGGGCCCGGGGAGCTGTTTTTT. The J gene is TRBJ2-2, the V gene TRBV5-4; the D gene is possibly TRBD1 (6 bases). Germline V gene data show CDR1 as SGHNT and CDR2 as YYREEE (reference sequence). This CDR3 has 14 residues. V was clipped by 3 bases and J by 6 bases, with 12 bases between them.